The rows below give T cell receptor beta chains drawn from one sample of a study of identical twins. TCRdb analysed the 5' RACE reads with MiXCR anew, one entry per CDR3 protein. The sample consists of about 1.7 million distinct CDR3 sequences, 25% to 35% of them appearing once. The sequencing input was cord blood. These receptors all stem from a newborn girl in good health. CDR3s include the opening cysteine and the closing phenylalanine or tryptophan. A D gene is named only where the DNA matches it firmly. Clone size is not always given. Where it is, it says once, few, many or a class for expanded clones.

NA | TRBJ1-1 | TRBV25-1 | few | CASSPPARLGEAFF
NA | TRBJ2-1 | TRBV20-1 | few | CSAPPGVSSYNEQFF
NA | TRBJ1-2 | TRBV21-1 | few | CASSNPGQTYGYTF
NA | TRBJ2-3 | TRBV20-1 | few | CSARLRFRTDTQYF
NA | TRBJ2-5 | TRBV27 | NA | CASSFMRGTPQETQYF
NA | TRBJ1-2 | TRBV7-2 | NA | CASSHRQVYGYTF
NA | TRBJ1-1 | TRBV7-9 | few | CASSPLDGGITEAFF
NA | TRBJ2-1 | TRBV10-3 | once | CAISSGQETQFF
TRBD1 | TRBJ2-5 | TRBV24-1 | once | CATSDTGTGGETQYF
NA | TRBJ1-1 | TRBV7-9 | few | CASSPRRGLQNTEAFF
TRBD2 | TRBJ2-1 | TRBV11-2 | NA | CANSLGGIGEQFF
TRBD1 | TRBJ1-1 | TRBV16 | NA | CASSQTGVDEAFF
TRBD2 | NA | TRBV20-1 | NA | CSASIERGPYEQYF
NA | TRBJ1-1 | TRBV20-1 | NA | CSSLGLSMNTAAFF
NA | TRBJ2-7 | TRBV20-1 | NA | CSAREGPYYQSYEQYF
TRBD2 | TRBJ2-7 | TRBV4-1 | NA | CASSHGPGTSGTNEQYF
TRBD2 | TRBJ2-7 | TRBV5-1 | few | CASSLRTRLAGGSSSYEQYF
NA | TRBJ1-1 | TRBV3-1 | NA | CASSQLSGRYTEAFF
TRBD2 | TRBJ2-2 | TRBV2 | NA | CASRTSGRAYTGELFF
TRBD1 | TRBJ2-7 | TRBV7-9 | few | CASNYEGTGVASYEQYF
TRBD2 | TRBJ2-3 | TRBV10-3 | NA | CAITRDYLSADTQYF
NA | TRBJ2-4 | TRBV2 | NA | CASSEGRGGNIQYF
TRBD2 | TRBJ2-1 | TRBV7-7 | many | CASSFGLAGGDEQFF
NA | TRBJ1-2 | TRBV28 | few | CASSFREVEGYTF
NA | TRBJ1-2 | TRBV25-1 | NA | CASSTGHRYGYTF
NA | TRBJ1-3 | TRBV4-2 | few | CASSQVRLDTIYF